Following are 18 T cell receptor beta chains from one sample sequenced in a study of cytomegalovirus exposure and HLA in healthy donors. The PCR ran on 60 Vbeta and 13 Jbeta primers. The method was immunoSEQ multiplex PCR; TCRdb's version includes in-frame clones alone and lacks a portion of them. The sample lists about 200,000 clones; under 90% were seen once. Sample: PBMCs. These receptors all stem from a boy aged 2 to 10 in good health and CMV-seronegative.

The chain carries TRBV12-5 and TRBJ2-2, with 15 bases lining up with TRBD2. The germline gives CDR1 LGHNT, CDR2 FRNRAP. The V and J ends lost 7 bases and 0 bases, in that order; junction bases with no gene match: 12. The CDR3 is made up of 20 amino acids. Here the CDR3 DNA reads TGTGCTAGTGCCACCCGCCGGACTAGCGGGGGGGTTTCGAACACCGGGGAGCTGTTTTTT. This translates into CASATRRTSGGVSNTGELFF. Full variable domain (outside the CDR3, taken from reference TRBV12-5 and TRBJ2-2): DARVTQTPRHKVTEMGQEVTMRCQPILGHNTVFWYRQTMMQGLELLAYFRNRAPLDDSGMPKDRFSAEMPDATLATLKIQPSEPRDSAVYFCASATRRTSGGVSNTGELFFGEGSRLTVL.

The chain combines TRBV5-4 with TRBJ1-2; D is perhaps TRBD1 (5 bases). Trimming cost V 3 bases and J 5 bases, with 8 bases left between them. Per the germline V gene, CDR1 is SGHNT and CDR2 is YYREEE (reference sequence). The CDR3 covers 12 residues. This chain's CDR3 is CASSSGDYGYTF. CDR3 coding DNA: TGTGCCAGCAGCTCGGGGGATTATGGCTACACCTTC.

In the case of this clone: Other nucleotide sequences from this sample produce the same CDR3. The rearrangement uses TRBV27 and TRBJ2-7; 8 nucleotides agree with TRBD1. Trimming cost V 2 bases and J 4 bases; bases outside gene matches: 4. The CDR3 contains 14 residues. Germline CDR1 and CDR2: MNHEY and SMNVEV (reference sequence). The CDR3 DNA reads as TGTGCCAGCAGTTTAGGTGGACAGGGATACGAGCAGTACTTC. It yields the protein CASSLGGQGYEQYF.

The chain joins TRBV9 to TRBJ2-5, with a tentative D call TRBD1 (5 bases). The assigned J gene may be wrong: the sequence end matches TRBJ2-7 better. Germline CDR1 SGDLS, CDR2 YYNGEE. The CDR3 is made up of 15 amino acids. In DNA, the CDR3 is TGTGCCAGCAGCGTAGATCCAGGGTCGCACTACGAGCAGTACTTC. Translated: CASSVDPGSHYEQYF.

The chain carries TRBV27 and TRBJ1-5, with D perhaps TRBD1 (6 bases). The V end lost 2 bases, the J end lost 8 bases, and 10 bases lay between the germline ends. The CDR3 is made up of 13 amino acids. Germline V gene lookup returns CDR1 MNHEY and CDR2 SMNVEV (reference sequence). The CDR3 loop is CASSLTGTKPQHF. The CDR3 nucleotides read TGTGCCAGCAGTTTAACGGGGACAAAGCCCCAGCATTTT.

This chain links TRBV7-2 with TRBJ1-5; D possibly corresponds to TRBD1 (6 bases). V was shortened by 5 bases and J by 3 bases, with 14 bases between the two germline ends. The CDR3 extends over 15 amino acids. The germline gives CDR1 SGHTA, CDR2 FQGNSA. This CDR3 reads CASSPRGGNNQPQHF. CDR3 DNA sequence: TGTGCCAGCAGCCCAAGGGGGGGGAACAATCAGCCCCAGCATTTT.

The V call is TRBV19, the J call TRBJ2-5, with D tentatively TRBD2 (5 bases). The CDR3 spans 15 residues. V dropped 11 bases and J dropped 2 bases, with 21 bases sitting between them. Germline V CDR1 and CDR2: LNHDA, SQIVND (reference sequence). The CDR3 reads CAFKDFNIQQETQYF. The CDR3 bases are TGTGCCTTTAAGGACTTCAATATACAACAAGAGACCCAGTACTTC.

With regard to this clone: Other DNA sequences in this sample translate to the same CDR3. The J gene is TRBJ2-7, the V gene TRBV7-2; 7 bases fit TRBD1. Germline values: CDR1 SGHTA, CDR2 FQGNSA. CDR3 length: 14 residues. With V trimmed by 1 base and J by 0 bases, 0 bases remained unmatched. The CDR3 spells CASSLGDSSYEQYF. DNA for the CDR3: TGTGCCAGCAGCTTAGGGGACAGCTCCTACGAGCAGTACTTC.

This clone has a single count. The chain links TRBV4-3 to TRBJ2-6, with 11 bases aligning to TRBD2. The germline gives CDR1 LGHNA, CDR2 YSLEER. V lost 3 bases, J lost 12 bases, and 10 bases stayed unmatched. This CDR3 has 16 amino acids. DNA for the CDR3: TGCGCCAGCAGCCATCGCTTTAGCGGGGGGGGCTCCGTCCTGACTTTC. This encodes CASSHRFSGGGSVLTF.

The chain's CDR3 is CASSLTAGRETQYF. The CDR3, as DNA: TGCGCCAGCAGCCTGACTGCGGGCCGGGAGACCCAGTACTTC. This chain connects TRBV4-3 to TRBJ2-5, with a weak D call TRBD2 (5 bases). The germline CDR1 and CDR2 sequences are LGHNA and YSLEER. The CDR3 contains 14 residues. Trimming removed 4 bases from V and 5 bases from J, with 14 bases in between.

The CDR3 loop is CASSVRRDSEGYTF. The CDR3 nucleotides read TGTGCCAGCAGCGTCCGCCGGGACAGTGAAGGCTACACCTTC. The V call is TRBV7-2, the J call TRBJ1-2; TRBD1 matches at 7 bases. V lost 5 bases and J lost 8; bases outside the gene matches: 11. Per germline, CDR1 SGHTA and CDR2 FQGNSA. The CDR3 runs to 14 residues.

The CDR3 DNA follows: TGTGCCAGCAGCCGCCAGACTAGCGGGGGGGCGCAAGAGACCCAGTACTTC. Translation: CASSRQTSGGAQETQYF. The chain links TRBV7-2 to TRBJ2-5; 14 bases align to TRBD2. Germline V lookup: CDR1 SGHTA, CDR2 FQGNSA. V was pared by 5 bases and J by 2 bases, with 7 bases of the junction left unmatched. This CDR3 spans 17 amino acids. Looking up the rest from reference TRBV7-2 and TRBJ2-5 gives the full variable domain: GAGVSQSPSNKVTEKGKDVELRCDPISGHTALYWYRQSLGQGLEFLIYFQGNSAPDKSGLPSDRFSAERTGGSVSTLTIQRTQQEDSAVYLCASSRQTSGGAQETQYFGPGTRLLVL.

The V and J genes are TRBV7-2 and TRBJ2-1; D perhaps matches TRBD1 (6 bases). The CDR3 is 15 residues long. Germline values: CDR1 SGHTA, CDR2 FQGNSA. Trimming removed 5 bases at V and 5 bases at J, with 16 bases between. Written as DNA, the CDR3 is TGTGCCAGCAGCGGGGGACACAGAAACCACAATGAGCAGTTCTTC. Translated, it gives CASSGGHRNHNEQFF.

CDR3 coding DNA: TGTGCCAGGGGGACCAACAGGGGCGCAGATACGCAGTATTTT. Residues: CARGTNRGADTQYF. This chain joins TRBV2 and TRBJ2-3; 7 bases are a match to TRBD1. Per the germline V gene, CDR1 is SNHLY and CDR2 is FYNNEI. J was trimmed by 4 bases and V by 9 bases; bases with no gene match: 10. The CDR3 extends over 14 amino acids.

This clone is a singleton in its sample. V gene TRBV7-2 combines with J gene TRBJ2-7, with D possibly being TRBD1 (7 bases). V dropped 5 bases and J dropped 3 bases, with 11 bases sitting between them. Germline CDR1 and CDR2: SGHTA and FQGNSA. The CDR3 loop spans 13 amino acids. CDR3: CASSRQGGYEQYF. CDR3 bases: TGTGCCAGCAGCCGGCAGGGGGGCTACGAGCAGTACTTC.

The CDR3 sequence: CAWSPDTTSIWNEKLFF. As DNA, the CDR3 is TGTGCCTGGAGCCCGGACACCACATCCATCTGGAATGAAAAACTGTTTTTT. This chain connects TRBV30 to TRBJ1-4; weak D call: TRBD1 (5 bases). Germline V lookup: CDR1 GTSNPN, CDR2 SVGIG (reference sequence). There are 17 residues in the CDR3. V lost 3 bases and J 5 bases, leaving 22 bases between the germline ends.

CDR3 amino acids: CASSPKPGRPETQYF. The DNA of the CDR3 is TGTGCCAGCAGCCCAAAGCCAGGGCGACCAGAGACCCAGTACTTC. The chain has TRBV7-2 and TRBJ2-5; D is possibly TRBD1 (5 bases). CDR1 and CDR2 from the germline V gene are SGHTA and FQGNSA. This CDR3 comprises 15 residues. V gave up 5 bases and J gave up 4 bases, with 17 bases separating them.

The gene calls are TRBV7-9 and TRBJ2-7, with a possible D match to TRBD2 (6 bases). V shed 1 base and J shed 5 bases, with 18 bases lying between them. The CDR3 totals 16 residues. The V gene's germline CDR1 is SEHNR and CDR2 FQNEAQ (reference sequence). The CDR3: CASSLGLGGSWDEQYF. In DNA, the CDR3 is TGTGCCAGCAGCTTAGGCCTCGGGGGTAGCTGGGACGAGCAGTACTTC.